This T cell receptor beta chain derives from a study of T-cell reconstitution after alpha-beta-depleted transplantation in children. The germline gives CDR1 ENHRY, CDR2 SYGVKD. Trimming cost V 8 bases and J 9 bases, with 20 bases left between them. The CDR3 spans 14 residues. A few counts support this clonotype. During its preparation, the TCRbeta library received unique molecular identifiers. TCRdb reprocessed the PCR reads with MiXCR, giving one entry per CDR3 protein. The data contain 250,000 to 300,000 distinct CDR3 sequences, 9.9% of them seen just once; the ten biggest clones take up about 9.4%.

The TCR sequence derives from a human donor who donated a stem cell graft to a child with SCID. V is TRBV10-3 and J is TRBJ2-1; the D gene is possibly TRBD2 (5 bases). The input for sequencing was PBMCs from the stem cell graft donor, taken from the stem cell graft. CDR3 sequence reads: CAISPGGGEVEQFF. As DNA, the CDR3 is TGTGCCATCTCCCCCGGTGGAGGCGAGGTTGAGCAGTTCTTC.